These T cell receptor beta chains were read from a single sample in a study of glioma-infiltrating T cells after dendritic cell vaccination. Profiling relied on immunoSEQ multiplex PCR, and the TCRdb table lists in-frame clones only, not all of them. There are about 76,000 clones in the sample; around 86% occur only once, and about 2.3% lies in the top ten. The sample consisted of blood, taken after dendritic cell vaccination. Source of these receptors: a human donor with glioblastoma. The CDR3 runs from the conserved cysteine through the conserved F or W. Each record gives: V gene, D gene, clone size, J gene, CDR3 DNA, CDR3 protein. D genes are given only for firm matches. A clone size is listed for some rows: how often the clone was seen (once, few, many), or a class if it is expanded.

TRBV7-3	TRBD2	-	TRBJ2-2	TGTGCCAGCACCCGACACCCCCTAGCGGGAGTTATGGGCACCGGGGAGCTGTTTTTT	CASTRHPLAGVMGTGELFF
TRBV7-9	TRBD2	-	TRBJ2-1	TGTGCCAGCAGCCCCCCGGGACTATCGTACAATGAGCAGTTCTTC	CASSPPGLSYNEQFF
TRBV5-6	-	-	TRBJ1-1	TGTGCCAGCAGCTTACGGGCAGGACAGCAGAACACTGAAGCTTTCTTT	CASSLRAGQQNTEAFF
TRBV15	TRBD2	few	TRBJ2-1	TGTGCCACCAGGGGGTGGGCGGGAGGGACATTGGATGAGCAGTTCTTC	CATRGWAGGTLDEQFF
TRBV18	TRBD1	-	TRBJ1-3	TGTGCCAGCTCACCGCAGGGGGCTGGAAACACCATATATTTT	CASSPQGAGNTIYF
TRBV25-1	TRBD1	-	TRBJ2-6	TGTGCCAGCAGCAGGGACAGGCCTACCTCTGGGGCCAACGTCCTGACTTTC	CASSRDRPTSGANVLTF
TRBV9	TRBD2	-	TRBJ2-1	TGTGCCAGCAGCGCGACGCGGGGGACCTACAATGAGCAGTTCTTC	CASSATRGTYNEQFF
TRBV7-2	TRBD2	-	TRBJ2-7	TGTGCCAGCAGCTTAGGGCTAGCGGGAGCCTACGAGCAGTACTTC	CASSLGLAGAYEQYF
TRBV7-9	TRBD1	-	TRBJ2-1	TGTGCCAGCAGCTTATTTTTACAGGGGTTTTTCAATGAGCAGTTCTTC	CASSLFLQGFFNEQFF
TRBV10-1	TRBD2	-	TRBJ2-2	TGCGCCAGCAGTGAGTCGGGACTAGCGGGAGATAGGAACACCGGGGAGCTGTTTTTT	CASSESGLAGDRNTGELFF
TRBV9	-	once	TRBJ1-1	TGTGCCAGCAGCGCAGACAGCATGAACACTGAAGCTTTCTTT	CASSADSMNTEAFF
TRBV30	-	-	TRBJ2-7	TGTGCCTGGAGTTTGGGGAGGAGCTCCTACGAGCAGTACTTC	CAWSLGRSSYEQYF
TRBV5-1	-	-	TRBJ2-5	TGCGCCAGCAGCTTGGGACGGGGACAAGAGACCCAGTACTTC	CASSLGRGQETQYF
TRBV4-3	-	-	TRBJ1-1	TGCGCCAGCAGCCAAGACCCAGGGGAGGCTTTCTTT	CASSQDPGEAFF
TRBV5-4	TRBD2	-	TRBJ2-5	TGTGCCAGCACCGTAGCGGGGGGGGCATCGTCGGAGACCCAGTACTTC	CASTVAGGASSETQYF
TRBV9	-	-	TRBJ1-1	TGTGCCAGCAGCCTCCGGGGGGACGGCCCCACTGAAGCTTTCTTT	CASSLRGDGPTEAFF
TRBV21-1	-	-	TRBJ1-5	TGTGCCAGCAGCAAAGAGGGGAGGCCAGCTTATCAGCCCCAGCATTTT	CASSKEGRPAYQPQHF
TRBV25-1	-	-	TRBJ1-2	TGTGCCAGCAGTGAGGACAAAACTAACTATGGCTACACCTTC	CASSEDKTNYGYTF
TRBV6-4	-	-	TRBJ1-2	TGTGCCAGCAGCCCTTCTGAGGGGAGGAGTAGTGGCTACACCTTC	CASSPSEGRSSGYTF
TRBV7-6	TRBD1	-	TRBJ2-2	TGTGCCAGCAGCTCTCTGTGGGGACAGGGGGACACCGGGGAGCTGTTTTTT	CASSSLWGQGDTGELFF
TRBV4-1	TRBD1	-	TRBJ2-7	TGCGCCAGCAGCCAACCCAGGACAGGGCGACCCCCCGAGCAGTACTTC	CASSQPRTGRPPEQYF
TRBV2	-	-	TRBJ2-7	TGTGCCAGCAGTGGTGGGCTAGCTAGCTCCTACGAGCAGTACTTC	CASSGGLASSYEQYF
TRBV5-1	TRBD1	-	TRBJ1-1	TGCGCCAGCAGCCCGAGGGGGACAGGGGGGATCGAGAACACTGAAGCTTTCTTT	CASSPRGTGGIENTEAFF
TRBV7-9	-	-	TRBJ1-4	TGTGCCAGCAGTCCGGGAGCAACTAATGAAAAACTGTTTTTT	CASSPGATNEKLFF
TRBV27	-	-	TRBJ2-1	TGTGCCAGCAGTTCGGTCGATGAGCAGTTCTTC	CASSSVDEQFF
TRBV2	-	-	TRBJ1-1	TGTGCCAGCAGAGGGAGTTTCGGGGGGCCGAACACTGAAGCTTTCTTT	CASRGSFGGPNTEAFF
TRBV11-3	-	-	TRBJ2-3	TGTGCCAGCAGCTTAGGTCGGGAAGGGGGAGCGGATACGCAGTATTTT	CASSLGREGGADTQYF
TRBV27	-	-	TRBJ1-4	TGTGCCAGCAGTTTTTTCCCTGAGAGGGAAAAACTGTTTTTT	CASSFFPEREKLFF
TRBV5-6	-	-	TRBJ1-1	TGTGCCAGCAGCTTTCCAGTTTTTGAAGCTTTCTTT	CASSFPVFEAFF
TRBV6-1	TRBD1	-	TRBJ2-7	TGTGCCAGCAGGACCGGGACAGTGGCCGGTGGGGAGCAGTACTTC	CASRTGTVAGGEQYF
TRBV5-1	-	-	TRBJ2-7	TGCGCCAGCAGCTATGGACAGTCATACGAGCAGTACTTC	CASSYGQSYEQYF
TRBV5-1	-	once	TRBJ2-7	TGCGCCAGCAGCTCCGCCTCCCTGGAGGACGAGCAGTACTTC	CASSSASLEDEQYF
TRBV9	-	-	TRBJ1-6	TGTGCCAGCAGAACAATTCAGGGGCCCCTCCACTTT	CASRTIQGPLHF
TRBV7-2	TRBD1	-	TRBJ1-1	TGTGCCAGCACCGCGGACAGGGCGAACACTGAAGCTTTCTTT	CASTADRANTEAFF
TRBV2	TRBD2	-	TRBJ2-2	TGTGCAGGGGAGCGGGAGAGGGCCGGGGAGCTGTTTTTT	CAGERERAGELFF
TRBV18	-	once	TRBJ1-3	TGTGCCAGCTCACCGGTAGGAGACTCTGGAAACACCATATATTTT	CASSPVGDSGNTIYF
TRBV4-1	TRBD1	few	TRBJ2-7	TGCGCCAGCAGCTCGGACAGGGGAGCTCTCGCCTACGAGCAGTACTTC	CASSSDRGALAYEQYF
TRBV7-2	TRBD2	once	TRBJ2-7	TGTGCCAGCAGCATTGGACTAGCGACGTACGAGCAGTACTTC	CASSIGLATYEQYF
TRBV6-5	TRBD1	once	TRBJ1-3	TGTGCCAGCAGTTTTCAGGGCGGACAGGCTGGAAACACCATATATTTT	CASSFQGGQAGNTIYF
TRBV29-1	TRBD1	-	TRBJ2-3	TGCAGCGCTGGACAGGGGGTCGATACGCAGTATTTT	CSAGQGVDTQYF
TRBV19	-	-	TRBJ2-1	TGTGCCAGTAGTATAACTCGCCTCAATGAGCAGTTCTTC	CASSITRLNEQFF
TRBV20-1	-	-	TRBJ1-1	TGCAGTGTTCAGGGGCCCATGGAAGCTTTCTTT	CSVQGPMEAFF
TRBV18	-	-	TRBJ1-4	TGTGCCAGCTCACCACCCGGGGGGGTGAATGAAAAACTGTTTTTT	CASSPPGGVNEKLFF
TRBV4-3	TRBD1	-	TRBJ2-1	TGCGCCAGCAGCCTCTTACAGGGGGCCCGAGATGAGCAGTTCTTC	CASSLLQGARDEQFF
TRBV7-2	TRBD2	-	TRBJ2-1	TGTGCCAGCAGCTTCGGGGGGGCCCCCTACAATGAGCAGTTCTTC	CASSFGGAPYNEQFF
TRBV27	-	once	TRBJ2-3	TGTGCCAGCAGGTGGGCAGGGGTAACAGATACGCAGTATTTT	CASRWAGVTDTQYF
TRBV15	-	-	TRBJ1-4	TGTGCCACCAGCCCGGACAGACGAAGAAATGAAAAACTGTTTTTT	CATSPDRRRNEKLFF
TRBV14	-	-	TRBJ2-3	TGTGCCAGCAGCCAGGGGGGTTCAGATACGCAGTATTTT	CASSQGGSDTQYF
TRBV5-5	TRBD1	-	TRBJ1-2	TGTGCCAGCAGCCCGACAGGGGCAAACTATGGCTACACCTTC	CASSPTGANYGYTF
TRBV28	-	-	TRBJ1-1	TGTGCCAGCAGTCCGGGGGGGCAGGGGATCTTCACTGAAGCTTTCTTT	CASSPGGQGIFTEAFF
TRBV5-1	-	-	TRBJ2-5	TGCGCCAGCAGCTTGGGGCTGGGGACGGGGGACCAAGAGACCCAGTACTTC	CASSLGLGTGDQETQYF
TRBV2	-	once	TRBJ1-4	TGTGCCAGCAGACTAGACGCCAAACGACGGGAAAAACTGTTTTTT	CASRLDAKRREKLFF
TRBV7-9	-	-	TRBJ2-3	TGTGCCAGCAGATATCTAGCGTACACAGATACGCAGTATTTT	CASRYLAYTDTQYF